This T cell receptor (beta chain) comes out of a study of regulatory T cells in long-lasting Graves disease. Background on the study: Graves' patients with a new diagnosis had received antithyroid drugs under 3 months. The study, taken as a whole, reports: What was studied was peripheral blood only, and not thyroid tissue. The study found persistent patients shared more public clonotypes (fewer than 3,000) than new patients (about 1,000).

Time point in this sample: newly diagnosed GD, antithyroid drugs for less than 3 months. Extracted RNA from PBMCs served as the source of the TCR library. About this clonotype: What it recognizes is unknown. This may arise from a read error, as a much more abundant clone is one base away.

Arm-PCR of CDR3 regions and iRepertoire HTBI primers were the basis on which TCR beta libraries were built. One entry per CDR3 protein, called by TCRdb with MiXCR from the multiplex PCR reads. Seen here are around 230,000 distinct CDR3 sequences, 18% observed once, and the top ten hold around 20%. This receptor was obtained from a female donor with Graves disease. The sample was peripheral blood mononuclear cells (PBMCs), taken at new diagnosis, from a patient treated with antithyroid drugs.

CDR3 protein: CASSTKTAEELFF. The CDR3 nucleotides are TGTGCCAGCAGCACTAAGACAGCCGAGGAGCTGTTTTTT. The V call is TRBV7-8, the J call TRBJ2-2, with TRBD1 as a possible D gene (5 bases). The CDR3 spans 13 residues. Trimming took off 5 bases at V and 10 bases at J, with 14 bases between the two ends. Germline values: CDR1 SGHVS, CDR2 FQNEAQ.